Below, 24 T cell receptor beta chains from the same sample are listed, as sequenced in a study of technical replicates of blood from a few donors. Assay used: immunoSEQ multiplex PCR; TCRdb lists only in-frame clones, some missing. The sample lists 60,000 to 85,000 clones, 90% to 95% occurring once. The sequenced material came from T cells isolated from PBMCs. The receptor source for this set is a human donor in good health.

The chain uses TRBV2 and TRBJ2-7; the match to TRBD1 covers 11 bases. This CDR3 is built from 15 residues. Germline CDR1 reads SNHLY; CDR2 reads FYNNEI. V shed 2 bases, J shed 3 bases, and the junction held 3 bases outside the gene matches. The CDR3 spells CASSERTGGYYEQYF. CDR3 bases: TGTGCCAGCAGTGAACGGACAGGGGGCTACTACGAGCAGTACTTC.

The rearrangement links TRBV30 to TRBJ2-3; 8 positions agree with TRBD1. The CDR3 runs to 14 residues. Germline loops: CDR1 GTSNPN, CDR2 SVGIG (reference sequence). The trim removed 2 bases at V and 4 bases at J, leaving 5 bases unmatched. This CDR3 is CAWSPGTGADTQYF. In DNA form, the CDR3 reads TGTGCCTGGAGTCCTGGGACAGGAGCAGATACGCAGTATTTT. Full variable domain (remainder filled in from reference TRBV30 and TRBJ2-3): SQTIHQWPATLVQPVGSPLSLECTVEGTSNPNLYWYRQAAGRGLQLLFYSVGIGQISSEVPQNLSASRPQDRQFILSSKKLLLSDSGFYLCAWSPGTGADTQYFGPGTRLTVL.

The chain recombines TRBV19 with TRBJ2-7, with D possibly TRBD1 on 6 matching bases. The CDR3 spans 12 residues. Trimming removed 7 bases at V and 3 bases at J, with 10 bases between. The germline gives CDR1 LNHDA, CDR2 SQIVND (reference sequence). CDR3 sequence (DNA): TGTGCCAGTATGGGACACGACTACGAGCAGTACTTC. Its protein product is CASMGHDYEQYF.

The rearrangement links TRBV6-5 to TRBJ1-2; the match to TRBD1 covers 10 bases. Germline V gives CDR1 MNHEY, CDR2 SVGAGI. CDR3 size: 14 residues. Trimming cost V 8 bases and J 8 bases; bases outside gene matches: 11. CDR3 DNA: TGTGCCAGCCAAACTTCCGGGACAGGGGTAGGCTACACCTTC. Translation: CASQTSGTGVGYTF.

The CDR3: CASSDSIAPGGELFF. In DNA, the CDR3 is TGTGCCAGCAGTGACTCGATTGCCCCCGGGGGGGAGCTGTTTTTT. The chain combines TRBV6-4 with TRBJ2-2; no reliable D call. From germline, CDR1 is MRHNA and CDR2 SNTAGT. The V gene lost 0 bases and the J gene lost 8 bases, with 13 bases spanning the gap. There are 15 residues in the CDR3.

The CDR3 spells CASSPPMGSNTEAFF. The CDR3 DNA is TGTGCCAGCTCACCACCCATGGGCTCGAACACTGAAGCTTTCTTT. The rearrangement uses TRBV18 and TRBJ1-1, with D unresolved. Germline CDR1 reads KGHSH; CDR2 reads LQKENI. V was trimmed by 0 bases and J by 1 base, leaving 9 bases between them. The CDR3 is 15 residues long.

The chain uses TRBV14 and TRBJ2-7; 7 nucleotides line up with TRBD1. V was pared by 1 base and J by 9 bases, with 3 bases of the junction left unmatched. Germline V gives CDR1 SGHDN, CDR2 FVKESK. There are 12 residues in the CDR3. The CDR3 DNA sequence: TGTGCCAGCAGCCAAGTCCGGGACAGGCAGTACTTC. This gives the protein CASSQVRDRQYF.

The rearrangement uses TRBV10-3 and TRBJ1-2, with D maybe TRBD1 (5 bases). Germline loops: CDR1 ENHRY, CDR2 SYGVKD. With 0 bases removed from V and 6 bases from J, the gap between germline ends came to 20 bases. The CDR3 is 17 amino acids. CDR3 sequence reads: CAISESGGVRASHGYTF. CDR3 sequence (DNA): TGTGCCATCAGTGAGTCCGGGGGGGTCCGGGCTTCCCATGGCTACACCTTC.

This clone was detected once. The genes are TRBV27 and TRBJ2-3, with 13 bases that match TRBD2. Trimming at V came to 2 bases and at J to 3 bases, leaving 2 bases not matched to a gene. The V gene's germline CDR1 is MNHEY and CDR2 SMNVEV (reference sequence). This CDR3 comprises 16 residues. In DNA form, the CDR3 reads TGTGCCAGCAGTTTAAGGACTAGCGGGGGAACAGATACGCAGTATTTT. It specifies CASSLRTSGGTDTQYF.

This chain connects TRBV25-1 to TRBJ1-3; no firm D call. Germline CDR1 and CDR2: MGHDK and SYGVNS. Trimming stripped 4 bases from V and 6 bases from J, with 4 bases between. This CDR3 is built from 11 residues. The CDR3, as DNA: TGTGCCAGCAGTGCCTTAAACACCATATATTTT. This sequence encodes CASSALNTIYF.

The V call is TRBV6-1, the J call TRBJ1-2; TRBD1 matches 7 bases. Losses at the gene ends were 2 bases for V and 0 bases for J; bases not matched to a gene: 6. Germline V lookup: CDR1 MNHNS, CDR2 SASEGT. The CDR3 length is 16 residues. CDR3 DNA sequence: TGTGCCAGCAGTGAATTGGGACAGACACCTAACTATGGCTACACCTTC. It is translated as CASSELGQTPNYGYTF.

For this clone: Possible read error: a much larger clone is one base away. This rearrangement joins TRBV7-2 to TRBJ2-1; 13 nucleotides align to TRBD2. CDR3 length equals 16 residues. Trimming removed 6 bases from V and 0 bases from J; junction bases left unmatched: 2. Per germline, CDR1 SGHTA and CDR2 FQGNSA. The CDR3 is CASSRTSGSSYNEQFF. The CDR3 region has the DNA TGTGCCAGCAGTCGGACTAGCGGGAGCTCCTACAATGAGCAGTTCTTC.

This clone has only one observation. This chain links TRBV7-2 with TRBJ2-5, with D possibly being TRBD1 (6 bases). V was trimmed by 5 bases and J by 4 bases, leaving 20 bases between them. CDR3 length equals 16 residues. Looked up from germline, CDR1 is SGHTA and CDR2 is FQGNSA. This chain's CDR3 is CASSPGAYREPETQYF. The DNA of the CDR3 is TGTGCCAGCAGCCCGGGTGCATACAGGGAACCAGAGACCCAGTACTTC.

V usage is TRBV7-3 and J usage is TRBJ2-7; TRBD1 matches at 7 bases. There are 16 residues in the CDR3. Trimming cost V 2 bases and J 3 bases; bases outside gene matches: 10. Germline lookup yields CDR1 SGHTA and CDR2 FQGTGA. The CDR3 here is CASSLVVGDSLYEQYF. In nucleotides, the CDR3 is TGTGCCAGCAGCTTAGTAGTCGGGGACAGCCTCTACGAGCAGTACTTC. The full variable domain, with the rest looked up from reference TRBV7-3 and TRBJ2-7, is GAGVSQTPSNKVTEKGKYVELRCDPISGHTALYWYRQSLGQGPEFLIYFQGTGAADDSGLPNDRFFAVRPEGSVSTLKIQRTERGDSAVYLCASSLVVGDSLYEQYFGPGTRLTVT.

This rearrangement joins TRBV5-8 to TRBJ2-7, with 7 bases that match TRBD1. V trimming: 2 bases; J trimming: 1 base; junction bases outside the gene matches: 9. The CDR3 has 16 residues. Per the germline V gene, CDR1 is SGHTS and CDR2 is YDEGEE. CDR3 in amino acids: CASSLPYRGRSYEQYF. CDR3 coding DNA: TGTGCCAGCAGCTTACCCTACAGGGGAAGGTCCTACGAGCAGTACTTC.

The V call is TRBV12-1, the J call TRBJ1-5. TRBV12-1 is assigned pseudogene status. The CDR3 sequence is 11 residues long. CDR3 coding DNA: TGTGCCAGCAGCTTCTCCCAGCCCCAGCATTTT. It specifies CASSFSQPQHF.

The rearrangement uses TRBV9 and TRBJ1-2; D uncertain. With 4 bases removed from V and 0 bases from J, the gap between germline ends came to 16 bases. The CDR3 extends over 16 amino acids. Germline assignment: CDR1 SGDLS and CDR2 YYNGEE. In DNA form, the CDR3 reads TGTGCCAGCAGCCCGGGGTCAGTCACTACTAACTATGGCTACACCTTC. This sequence encodes CASSPGSVTTNYGYTF.

The rearrangement links TRBV10-3 to TRBJ2-6; D ambiguous. Trimming took 10 bases from V and 1 from J, leaving 8 bases between them. The CDR3 is made up of 13 amino acids. Germline values: CDR1 ENHRY, CDR2 SYGVKD. In DNA, the CDR3 is TGTGCCACTACGACTTCTGGGGCCAACGTCCTGACTTTC. This translates into CATTTSGANVLTF.

This clone was recorded once. V gene TRBV11-3 combines with J gene TRBJ1-1; D possibly corresponds to TRBD1 (6 bases). The CDR3 sequence is 15 residues long. The V gene's germline CDR1 is SGHNT and CDR2 YENEEA. V lost 5 bases, J lost 1 base, and 14 bases lay in between. CDR3 sequence: CASSENRVKNTEAFF. CDR3 in DNA: TGTGCCAGCAGCGAGAACAGGGTAAAGAACACTGAAGCTTTCTTT.

V is TRBV7-2 and J is TRBJ2-3; no clear D gene. The V and J ends lost 5 bases and 0 bases respectively, with 12 bases between them. The CDR3 contains 15 residues. Germline loops: CDR1 SGHTA, CDR2 FQGNSA. CDR3 nucleotides: TGTGCCAGCAGCCGAGACTCCTATAGCACAGATACGCAGTATTTT. Protein sequence: CASSRDSYSTDTQYF.

The V call is TRBV7-9, the J call TRBJ1-1, with 8 bases aligning to TRBD1. Trimming at V came to 4 bases and at J to 2 bases, leaving 6 bases not matched to a gene. Per the germline V gene, CDR1 is SEHNR and CDR2 is FQNEAQ (reference sequence). This CDR3 spans 15 amino acids. The CDR3 coding sequence is TGTGCCAGCAGCTGGGGGACAGGCGGAAACACTGAAGCTTTCTTT. Amino acid sequence: CASSWGTGGNTEAFF.

The chain combines TRBV4-2 with TRBJ2-1; TRBD2 is a possible D gene (5 bases). The germline V gene has CDR1 LGHNA and CDR2 YNFKEQ. Trimming shortened V by 3 bases and J by 4 bases, and 16 bases separated the two germline ends. There are 16 residues in the CDR3. For the CDR3, the DNA is TGTGCCAGCAGCCAGCTAGCTGGGAAAGTATACAATGAGCAGTTCTTC. It codes for CASSQLAGKVYNEQFF.

Comment on this clone: One end of the junction does not line up with germline, which may come from a read error. The rearrangement joins TRBV10-2 to TRBJ1-4; D not certain. Germline CDR1 reads WSHSY; CDR2 reads SAAADI. The CDR3 runs 13 residues. The CDR3 coding sequence is TGCGCCAGCAGTGATGGTCCTAAGGAAAAACTGTTTTTT. Translated: CASSDGPKEKLFF.

The chain uses TRBV2 and TRBJ1-1, with D uncertain. Germline values: CDR1 SNHLY, CDR2 FYNNEI. V dropped 3 bases and J dropped 2 bases, with 7 bases sitting between them. This CDR3 has 13 amino acids. In nucleotides, the CDR3 is TGTGCCAGCAGTGAGAGGGAAAACACTGAAGCTTTCTTT. Translation gives CASSERENTEAFF.